This T cell receptor beta chain was recovered during a study of Graves' ophthalmopathy and Graves' hyperthyroidism. This clonotype was detected many times. The antigen is unknown. The TCR beta CDR3 regions underwent amplification from RNA transcripts. RT-PCR with HTBI primers came first, then second-round multiplex PCR. Each CDR3 protein is one row after TCRdb ran MiXCR on the multiplex PCR reads. The sample gives 400,000 or so distinct CDR3 sequences, about 17% of which show up once; roughly 2.3% is in the top ten. V shed 6 bases and J 5 bases; nucleotides not matched to a gene: 11. The CDR3 has 15 amino acids. Looked up from germline, CDR1 is LNHDA and CDR2 is SQIVND (reference sequence). Included hyperthyroidism patients were aged 18 to 65 and newly diagnosed (under 2 months' duration). PBMCs originated in about 10 ml of fresh peripheral blood. Points from the study as a whole: At 70.59% sensitivity and 72.22% specificity, the model predicted progression of the ophthalmopathy.

The V gene is TRBV19, the J gene TRBJ2-7, with 9 positions matching TRBD1. This TCR was sampled from an adult woman with stable Graves' hyperthyroidism. The sequenced material came from peripheral blood. In DNA form, the CDR3 reads TGTGCCAGTAGCTCGACCGGGACAGGGATACACGAGCAGTACTTC. This encodes CASSSTGTGIHEQYF. The whole variable domain, remainder taken from reference TRBV19 and TRBJ2-7, is DGGITQSPKYLFRKEGQNVTLSCEQNLNHDAMYWYRQDPGQGLRLIYYSQIVNDFQKGDIAEGYSVSREKKESFPLTVTSAQKNPTAFYLCASSSTGTGIHEQYFGPGTRLTVT.